This T cell receptor beta chain came from a study of T cells in Graves' hyperthyroidism and ophthalmopathy. Broader study findings: Ophthalmopathy stood apart from stable hyperthyroidism in a 13 V-J model.

Exclusion of patients followed from uncontrolled infection, other autoimmune disease, pregnancy or lactation. This clonotype was detected many times. Its antigen is as yet unknown. RNA transcripts provided the source from which TCR beta CDR3 regions were amplified. When the TCR CDR3 underwent first-round RT-PCR, the HTBI primer set was used. TCRdb called the multiplex PCR reads again in MiXCR, with one record for every CDR3 protein. Of fewer than 650,000 distinct CDR3 sequences in the sample, roughly 13% were seen once. This receptor was taken from a woman younger than 45 with Graves' hyperthyroidism that later progressed to Graves' ophthalmopathy. The sample comprised blood.

The CDR3 region has the DNA TGTGCCAGCAGCCCACAGGGACTGAACACTGAAGCTTTCTTT. Protein product: CASSPQGLNTEAFF. The genes are TRBV18 and TRBJ1-1, with D tentatively TRBD1 (6 bases). Trimming took off 8 bases at V and 0 bases at J, with 13 bases between the two ends. Germline V gene data show CDR1 as KGHSH and CDR2 as LQKENI. This CDR3 has 14 amino acids.